This note documents a single T cell receptor beta chain sequence. This entry belongs to a study of shared clonotypes between healthy human individuals. Some clones are missing from TCRdb's copy, which holds only in-frame ones; the method was immunoSEQ multiplex PCR. Among around 330,000 clones listed, less than 85% were seen once. V lost 2 bases and J 4 bases, leaving 12 bases between the germline ends. From germline, CDR1 is ENHRY and CDR2 SYGVKD. This CDR3 spans 15 amino acids. The J gene is TRBJ2-1, the V gene TRBV10-3; perhaps TRBD1 as D (5 bases). Specimen: memory CD4+ T cells sorted from blood. Subset of the sample: CD45RA-negative fraction. The TCR originated in a man aged 25 to 40 in good health. CDR3 DNA sequence: TGTGCCATCAGTGAGCCTCAGGGCCCTTACAATGAGCAGTTCTTC. Its protein product is CAISEPQGPYNEQFF.